A single sample gave rise to the 8 T cell receptor beta chains below, sequenced in a study of blood T cell repertoires in COVID-19. The assay was immunoSEQ multiplex PCR, and TCRdb's table has in-frame clones only and misses some. The data hold approximately 20,000 clones, with around 84% observed a single time. Sequenced material: peripheral blood. The receptors come from a human donor with active COVID-19. The donor label of this sample is uncertain.

This chain links TRBV28 with TRBJ2-5; TRBD2 matches at 8 bases. Germline values: CDR1 MDHEN, CDR2 SYDVKM. The CDR3 is 14 residues long. V trimming: 7 bases; J trimming: 4 bases; junction bases outside the gene matches: 8. The CDR3 bases are TGTGCCAGCATTAACCCGGGAGGGCCAGAGACCCAGTACTTC. Its translation: CASINPGGPETQYF. The full variable domain, its missing parts supplied by reference TRBV28 and TRBJ2-5, is DVKVTQSSRYLVKRTGEKVFLECVQDMDHENMFWYRQDPGLGLRLIYFSYDVKMKEKGDIPEGYSVSREKKERFSLILESASTNQTSMYLCASINPGGPETQYFGPGTRLLVL.

V and J are TRBV5-4 and TRBJ2-7; 7 bases align to TRBD1. Germline V lookup: CDR1 SGHNT, CDR2 YYREEE (reference sequence). CDR3 length equals 15 residues. J gave up 6 bases and V 3 bases, and 12 bases lay outside the gene matches. Here the CDR3 DNA reads TGTGCCAGCAGCTGGTCGGCCAGACAGGGCGGCGAGCAGTACTTC. Translating gives CASSWSARQGGEQYF.

This clone was picked up a small number of times. V gene TRBV5-1 combines with J gene TRBJ1-3; D call uncertain. The V end lost 1 base, the J end lost 6 bases, and 11 bases lay between the germline ends. Germline V gene lookup returns CDR1 SGHRS and CDR2 YFSETQ. The CDR3 length is 14 residues. CDR3 sequence: CASSLSGSLNTIYF. The CDR3 bases are TGCGCCAGCAGCTTGTCCGGGTCATTAAACACCATATATTTT.

The rearrangement joins TRBV24-1 to TRBJ2-3; perhaps TRBD2 as D (5 bases). CDR1 and CDR2 (germline): KGHDR, SFDVKD. Trimming stripped 5 bases from V and 3 bases from J, with 8 bases between. This CDR3 spans 13 amino acids. CDR3 DNA: TGTGCCACCAGTGTTGGGGAGACAGATACGCAGTATTTT. This translates into CATSVGETDTQYF.

This chain joins TRBV18 and TRBJ1-4; D gene uncertain. V shed 3 bases and J shed 13 bases, with 12 bases lying between them. The CDR3 loop spans 12 amino acids. The V gene's germline CDR1 is KGHSH and CDR2 LQKENI. DNA of the CDR3: TGTGCCAGCTCACCCGGCGGGCGGAGACTGTTTTTT. Encoded protein: CASSPGGRRLFF.

The chain employs TRBV6-2 or TRBV6-3 and TRBJ1-2, with TRBD1 identical over 8 bases. The CDR3 runs to 15 residues. Germline V CDR1 and CDR2: MNHEY, SVGEGT. V lost 0 bases to trimming and J lost 4 bases; unmatched junction nucleotides: 4. CDR3 protein: CASSYSGQGGYGYTF. As DNA, the CDR3 is TGTGCCAGCAGTTACTCAGGACAGGGTGGCTATGGCTACACCTTC.

The chain joins TRBV7-8 to TRBJ2-1, with 13 bases that match TRBD2. Germline V gene lookup returns CDR1 SGHVS and CDR2 FQNEAQ. The CDR3 extends over 16 amino acids. V shed 5 bases, J shed 8 bases, and the junction held 9 bases outside the gene matches. For the CDR3, the DNA is TGTGCCAGCAGCCTCTCCGGGACTAGCGGGGTTTATGAGCAGTTCTTC. Translated, it gives CASSLSGTSGVYEQFF. Together with reference TRBV7-8 and TRBJ2-1, the CDR3 gives the full variable domain: GAGVSQSPRYKVAKRGQDVALRCDPISGHVSLFWYQQALGQGPEFLTYFQNEAQLDKSGLPSDRFFAERPEGSVSTLKIQRTQQEDSAVYLCASSLSGTSGVYEQFFGPGTRLTVL.

This sequence joins TRBV6-5 and TRBJ2-7; TRBD2 matches 11 bases. The trim removed 5 bases at V and 4 bases at J, leaving 4 bases unmatched. The CDR3 sequence is 14 residues long. CDR1 is MNHEY and CDR2 is SVGAGI in the germline V gene. CDR3 amino acids: CASSLGLAGYEQYF. The DNA of the CDR3 is TGTGCCAGCAGTCTAGGACTAGCGGGTTACGAGCAGTACTTC.